The next 28 T cell receptor beta chains were all read from a single sample in a study of blood T cell repertoires in COVID-19 (dated by TCRdb to about 2020). Library prep was done by the immunoSEQ multiplex PCR assay. TCRdb stores this immuneACCESS table with in-frame sequences only. Part of the clones is absent; in the studies checked, under half of the shortfall reflects unresolved V genes, and no reason is known for the rest. The sample contains about 210,000 clones, roughly four fifths of them found a single time. The ten largest clonotypes hold more than 10% of the sample. Sequenced sample: peripheral blood. All receptors derive from a woman aged 35 to 49 with acute or convalescent COVID-19.

The chain combines TRBV6-5 with TRBJ2-1; 7 nucleotides line up with TRBD2. V lost 4 bases, J lost 5 bases, and 8 bases stayed unmatched. Germline V gives CDR1 MNHEY, CDR2 SVGAGI. The CDR3 is 15 amino acids. CDR3 region: CASSSGLVLNNEQFF. CDR3 in DNA: TGTGCCAGCAGTTCCGGACTAGTTCTAAACAATGAGCAGTTCTTC.

The chain uses TRBV10-3 and TRBJ1-1; 8 bases are a match to TRBD1. The V segment lost 11 bases and the J segment 0 bases; nucleotides outside the gene matches: 5. Germline loops: CDR1 ENHRY, CDR2 SYGVKD. The CDR3 spans 13 residues. CDR3 region: CAGRTGMNTEAFF. DNA for the CDR3: TGTGCCGGGAGGACAGGGATGAACACTGAAGCTTTCTTT.

This clone was recorded once. J is TRBJ1-2 and V is TRBV5-1, with 8 bases lining up with TRBD1. J was trimmed by 0 bases and V by 2 bases; bases with no gene match: 18. CDR1 and CDR2 (germline): SGHRS, YFSETQ. The CDR3 extends over 20 amino acids. For the CDR3, the DNA is TGCGCCAGCAGCTTCCTTCCATTCTCGGGACAGGCTTCAGCTAACTATGGCTACACCTTC. Residues: CASSFLPFSGQASANYGYTF.

This sequence joins TRBV24-1 and TRBJ2-3; D not certain. V lost 0 bases and J 4 bases, leaving 7 bases between the germline ends. The CDR3 spans 14 residues. Germline V lookup: CDR1 KGHDR, CDR2 SFDVKD. The CDR3, as DNA: TGTGCCACCAGTGATTTGTTTTCCGCAGATACGCAGTATTTT. Encoded protein: CATSDLFSADTQYF.

This sequence joins TRBV7-9 and TRBJ1-6; the match to TRBD1 covers 8 bases. The CDR3 covers 14 residues. Germline CDR1 is SEHNR and CDR2 is FQNEAQ (reference sequence). Losses at the gene ends were 5 bases for V and 6 bases for J; bases not matched to a gene: 3. The CDR3 loop is CASSMTGVNSPLHF. CDR3 bases: TGTGCCAGCAGCATGACAGGGGTTAATTCACCCCTCCACTTT.

J is TRBJ2-3 and V is TRBV7-8, with 16 bases lining up with TRBD2. From germline, CDR1 is SGHVS and CDR2 FQNEAQ. This CDR3 spans 17 amino acids. Unmatched junction bases numbered 5, after V lost 2 bases and J lost 6 bases. CDR3 sequence: CASSLTGTSGGVDTQYF. Written as DNA, the CDR3 is TGTGCCAGCAGCTTAACCGGGACTAGCGGGGGGGTGGATACGCAGTATTTT.

V gene TRBV10-3 combines with J gene TRBJ1-1; TRBD1 aligns across 12 bases. Germline trimming cut 6 bases from V and 1 base from J; bases unmatched to any gene: 12. This CDR3 spans 18 amino acids. Germline loops: CDR1 ENHRY, CDR2 SYGVKD. The DNA for the CDR3 is TGTGCCATCAGCCGCGTGGGCCCGGGACAGGGGGCGAACACTGAAGCTTTCTTT. Translation: CAISRVGPGQGANTEAFF.

This clone was seen a few times. The V and J genes are TRBV5-1 and TRBJ1-1; D remains ambiguous. This CDR3 comprises 14 residues. Germline lookup yields CDR1 SGHRS and CDR2 YFSETQ. V was trimmed by 2 bases and J by 5 bases, leaving 13 bases between them. This chain's CDR3 is CASSLELGETEAFF. The CDR3 coding sequence is TGCGCCAGCAGCTTAGAGCTCGGTGAGACTGAAGCTTTCTTT.

CDR3 DNA: TGTGCCAGCAGCCCCGAGGGCTTCCGGGACACAGATACGCAGTATTTT. Translation gives CASSPEGFRDTDTQYF. The V gene is TRBV3-1 (or the pseudogene TRBV3-2), the J gene TRBJ2-3; D might be TRBD2 (5 bases). V shed 4 bases and J shed 2 bases, with 16 bases lying between them. Germline V gene sequence: CDR1 LGHDT, CDR2 YNNKEL (reference sequence). The CDR3 extends over 16 amino acids.

This clone has at least ten counts. The same CDR3 arises from other DNA sequences in this sample as well. V gene TRBV27 combines with J gene TRBJ2-2; perhaps TRBD2 as D (6 bases). The CDR3 length is 15 residues. CDR1 is MNHEY, CDR2 SMNVEV, per germline (reference sequence). Trimming removed 2 bases from V and 3 bases from J, with 10 bases in between. CDR3 DNA sequence: TGTGCCAGCAGTTTACGGGGGTGGGACACCGGGGAGCTGTTTTTT. This encodes CASSLRGWDTGELFF.

This chain links TRBV6-6 with TRBJ1-4; 8 bases are shared with TRBD1. With 6 bases clipped from V and 3 bases from J, the junction kept 9 bases outside the gene matches. This CDR3 is 16 amino acids long. The germline gives CDR1 MNHNY, CDR2 SVGAGI (reference sequence). The CDR3 bases are TGTGCCAGCAGACTCACCGGACAGGGATCTAATGAAAAACTGTTTTTT. Amino acids: CASRLTGQGSNEKLFF.

This chain connects TRBV30 to TRBJ1-1; maybe TRBD1 (6 bases). This CDR3 region has 15 residues. V lost 5 bases and J lost 6, with 22 bases in between. Germline V lookup: CDR1 GTSNPN, CDR2 SVGIG (reference sequence). The CDR3 region has the DNA TGTGCCTGGCATGTAACCGGCCATCCAGGGGCTGAAGCTTTCTTT. It encodes CAWHVTGHPGAEAFF.

The rearrangement joins TRBV30 to TRBJ1-2; maybe TRBD1 (5 bases). The germline gives CDR1 GTSNPN, CDR2 SVGIG (reference sequence). V was cut by 2 bases and J by 3 bases, with 16 bases left in between. This CDR3 is built from 15 residues. The CDR3 reads CAWSKSLTGDYGYTF. CDR3 nucleotides: TGTGCCTGGAGTAAGTCGTTAACAGGAGACTATGGCTACACCTTC.

The chain combines TRBV7-9 with TRBJ1-2; 7 nucleotides match TRBD1. The germline gives CDR1 SEHNR, CDR2 FQNEAQ (reference sequence). Trimming cost V 4 bases and J 4 bases; bases outside gene matches: 9. This CDR3 has 15 residues. This chain's CDR3 is CASSSYPDRAYGYTF. CDR3 DNA sequence: TGTGCCAGCAGCTCGTATCCAGACAGGGCCTATGGCTACACCTTC.

The chain employs TRBV18 and TRBJ2-7; 8 bases map to TRBD1. V dropped 2 bases and J dropped 7; count of bases not matched to a gene: 13. Germline assignment: CDR1 KGHSH and CDR2 LQKENI. This CDR3 has 16 amino acids. The CDR3 sequence is CASSPSATGALGEQYF. DNA of the CDR3: TGTGCCAGCTCACCATCCGCGACAGGGGCATTGGGAGAGCAGTACTTC.

The V gene is TRBV3-1 (or the pseudogene TRBV3-2), the J gene TRBJ1-2; D remains unclear. V lost 4 bases, J lost 8 bases, and 23 bases lay in between. Germline V gene data show CDR1 as LGHDT and CDR2 as YNNKEL (reference sequence). This CDR3 region has 16 residues. CDR3 residues: CASSPGEWGGLRGYTF. In DNA form, the CDR3 reads TGTGCCAGCAGCCCCGGGGAGTGGGGAGGACTGCGAGGCTACACCTTC.

This clone occurred once. The chain joins TRBV5-1 to TRBJ2-2; the D gene is possibly TRBD2 (6 bases). Germline lookup yields CDR1 SGHRS and CDR2 YFSETQ. This CDR3 is built from 14 residues. The ends were cut back, 4 bases at V and 3 bases at J, with 10 bases in the middle. CDR3 DNA sequence: TGCGCCAGCAGCAACGGGAGAGACACCGGGGAGCTGTTTTTT. The encoded protein is CASSNGRDTGELFF.

This sequence joins TRBV2 and TRBJ1-2, with no clear D. V lost 3 bases and J 0 bases, leaving 5 bases between the germline ends. Germline CDR1 reads SNHLY; CDR2 reads FYNNEI. CDR3 size: 13 residues. The CDR3 DNA reads as TGTGCCAGCAGTGAGTCAGCTAACTATGGCTACACCTTC. Translated: CASSESANYGYTF.

The rearrangement links TRBV30 to TRBJ1-6, with D perhaps TRBD1 (6 bases). The germline V and J ends were trimmed by 6 bases and 3 bases, with 9 bases remaining between them. The CDR3 is made up of 13 amino acids. Germline CDR1 reads GTSNPN; CDR2 reads SVGIG (reference sequence). The CDR3 nucleotides are TGTGCCTGCCGGACAGACTATAATTCACCCCTCCACTTT. Residues: CACRTDYNSPLHF.

The chain recombines TRBV10-2 with TRBJ2-7, with a possible D match to TRBD2 (7 bases). This CDR3 spans 17 amino acids. V was shortened by 7 bases and J by 3 bases, with 25 bases between the two germline ends. Germline V gene lookup returns CDR1 WSHSY and CDR2 SAAADI. The CDR3: CASIGVGGGYPIYEQYF. Here the CDR3 DNA reads TGCGCCAGCATTGGAGTGGGGGGGGGCTACCCCATCTACGAGCAGTACTTC.

The table lists this clone with a count of one. J is TRBJ1-1 and V is TRBV27; D not certain. The CDR3 runs 17 residues. In germline, CDR1 is MNHEY, CDR2 SMNVEV (reference sequence). V was pared by 1 base and J by 1 base, with 16 bases between. CDR3 amino acids: CASSLYKGGPANTEAFF. CDR3 coding DNA: TGTGCCAGCAGTTTATATAAGGGAGGGCCGGCGAACACTGAAGCTTTCTTT.

This clone showed up just a few times. The CDR3 region is CAIQREYSGNTIYF. The CDR3 region has the DNA TGTGCCATCCAGAGGGAGTACTCTGGAAACACCATATATTTT. The chain has TRBV10-3 and TRBJ1-3; D gene uncertain. The CDR3 extends over 14 amino acids. CDR1 ENHRY and CDR2 SYGVKD come from the germline V gene. Trimming pared 8 bases from V and 0 bases from J, leaving 11 bases between.

This chain connects TRBV11-3 to TRBJ2-1; D not resolved. This CDR3 has 14 amino acids. The V and J ends lost 1 base and 8 bases respectively, with 12 bases between them. Per germline, CDR1 SGHNT and CDR2 YENEEA. CDR3 DNA sequence: TGTGCCAGCAGCTTAGGTGCCTTCCCGGATGAGCAGTTCTTC. The encoded protein is CASSLGAFPDEQFF.

The chain recombines TRBV4-1 with TRBJ1-5, with no clear D. The CDR3 covers 15 residues. The germline V and J ends were trimmed by 0 bases and 7 bases, with 13 bases remaining between them. Looked up from germline, CDR1 is MGHRA and CDR2 is YSYEKL. CDR3 amino acids: CASSQDLAGRQPQHF. CDR3 DNA sequence: TGCGCCAGCAGCCAAGATCTGGCGGGGAGACAGCCCCAGCATTTT.

This clone has a handful of counts. The genes are TRBV6-4 and TRBJ1-1; TRBD1 aligns across 8 bases. Germline assignment: CDR1 MRHNA and CDR2 SNTAGT. The V gene end was trimmed by 0 bases and the J gene end by 5 bases; junction bases not matched to a gene: 11. This CDR3 region has 17 residues. The CDR3 loop reads CASSDSFGQGAATEAFF. The CDR3 DNA reads as TGTGCCAGCAGTGACTCATTCGGGCAGGGGGCGGCGACTGAAGCTTTCTTT.

This chain uses TRBV6-5 with TRBJ1-1; D possibly corresponds to TRBD1 (6 bases). In germline, CDR1 is MNHEY, CDR2 SVGAGI. The CDR3 has 13 residues. The germline V and J ends were trimmed by 6 bases and 5 bases, with 13 bases remaining between them. This chain's CDR3 is CASSLRGGTEAFF. The CDR3 nucleotides are TGTGCCAGCAGCCTTAGGGGGGGGACTGAAGCTTTCTTT.

The genes are TRBV7-2 and TRBJ2-5; TRBD1 agrees at 10 bases. This CDR3 comprises 12 residues. The trim removed 8 bases at V and 8 bases at J, leaving 5 bases unmatched. Germline loops: CDR1 SGHTA, CDR2 FQGNSA. As DNA, the CDR3 is TGTGCCAGCGGTGGACAGGGGGAAACCCAGTACTTC. Protein: CASGGQGETQYF.

The chain is built from TRBV18 and TRBJ1-2; D might be TRBD1 (6 bases). This CDR3 comprises 15 residues. CDR1 is KGHSH and CDR2 is LQKENI in the germline V gene. V lost 3 bases, J lost 0 bases, and 11 bases lay in between. The CDR3 sequence is CASSPRQDSNYGYTF. CDR3 in DNA: TGTGCCAGCTCACCGCGACAGGATTCTAACTATGGCTACACCTTC.